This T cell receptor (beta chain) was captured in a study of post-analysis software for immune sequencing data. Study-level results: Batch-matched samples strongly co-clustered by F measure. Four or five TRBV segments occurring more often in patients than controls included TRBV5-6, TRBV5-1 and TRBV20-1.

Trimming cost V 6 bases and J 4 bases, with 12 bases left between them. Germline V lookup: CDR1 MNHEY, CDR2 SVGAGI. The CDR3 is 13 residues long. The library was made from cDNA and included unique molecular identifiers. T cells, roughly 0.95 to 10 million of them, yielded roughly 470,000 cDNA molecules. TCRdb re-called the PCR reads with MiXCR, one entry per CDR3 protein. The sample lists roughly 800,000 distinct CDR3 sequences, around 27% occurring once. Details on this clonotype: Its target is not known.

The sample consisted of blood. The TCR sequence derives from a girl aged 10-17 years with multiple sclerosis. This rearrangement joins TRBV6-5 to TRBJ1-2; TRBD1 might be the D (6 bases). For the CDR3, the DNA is TGTGCCAGCAGCCTCAGGGGAATCTATGGCTACACCTTC. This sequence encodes CASSLRGIYGYTF.